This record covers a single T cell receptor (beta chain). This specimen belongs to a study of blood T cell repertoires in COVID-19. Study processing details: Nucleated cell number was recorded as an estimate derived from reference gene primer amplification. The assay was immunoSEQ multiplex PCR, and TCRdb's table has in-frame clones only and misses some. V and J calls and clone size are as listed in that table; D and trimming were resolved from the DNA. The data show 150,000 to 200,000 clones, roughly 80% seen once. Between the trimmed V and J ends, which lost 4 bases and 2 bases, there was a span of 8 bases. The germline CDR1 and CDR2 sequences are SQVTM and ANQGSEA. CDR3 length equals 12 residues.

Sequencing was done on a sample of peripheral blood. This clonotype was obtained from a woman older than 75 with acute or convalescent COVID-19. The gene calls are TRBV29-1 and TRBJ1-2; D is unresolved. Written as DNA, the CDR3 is TGCAGCGTTGGGACTCCGAACTATGGCTACACCTTC. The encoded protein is CSVGTPNYGYTF.